Following are 20 T cell receptor beta chains from one sample sequenced in a study of T cells in localized non-small cell lung cancer. The protocol was immunoSEQ multiplex PCR, while the TCRdb copy is restricted to in-frame clones and leaves out a portion. The data hold 2,500 to 3,000 clones, with roughly 33% observed a single time. This specimen was normal lung tissue next to the tumor, taken before any cancer treatment. These receptors were obtained from a male donor older than 55 with stage I squamous cell lung carcinoma.

This clone was recorded once. The rearrangement uses TRBV5-1 and TRBJ2-6, with 11 bases lining up with TRBD1. V gave up 6 bases and J gave up 3 bases; unmatched junction bases: 8. Germline CDR1 and CDR2: SGHRS and YFSETQ. This CDR3 is built from 17 residues. The DNA for the CDR3 is TGCGCCAGCAACACGGGACAGGGGGACGGTGGGGCCAACGTCCTGACTTTC. Translation gives CASNTGQGDGGANVLTF.

This clone is medium-sized (0.01 to 0.1%) in the sample. The chain links TRBV11-3 to TRBJ2-1; D possibly matches TRBD1 or TRBD2 (6 bases each). Germline CDR1 SGHNT, CDR2 YENEEA. The V gene lost 3 bases and the J gene lost 7 bases, with 13 bases spanning the gap. The CDR3 consists of 14 residues. The CDR3 nucleotides are TGTGCCAGCAGCTTGGGGGGCGGGGCGAATGAGCAGTTCTTC. It codes for CASSLGGGANEQFF.

This chain connects TRBV19 to TRBJ1-4; TRBD1 might be the D (5 bases). CDR1 is LNHDA, CDR2 SQIVND, per germline (reference sequence). This CDR3 spans 16 amino acids. The germline V and J ends were trimmed by 5 bases and 7 bases, with 20 bases remaining between them. The CDR3 protein is CASSHTRQGVGEKLFF. CDR3 DNA: TGTGCCAGTAGTCATACACGGCAGGGCGTTGGTGAAAAACTGTTTTTT.

This rearrangement joins TRBV19 to TRBJ2-2; perhaps TRBD1 as D (6 bases). CDR3 length equals 15 residues. CDR1 and CDR2 from the germline V gene are LNHDA and SQIVND (reference sequence). V lost 4 bases to trimming and J lost 0 bases, with 9 bases between them. The CDR3 nucleotides read TGTGCCAGTAGTAACAGGGCGGCGAACACCGGGGAGCTGTTTTTT. It translates to CASSNRAANTGELFF.

This clone has just a few counts. The genes are TRBV6-8 and TRBJ1-1; 9 bases line up with TRBD1. The CDR3 totals 15 residues. Germline lookup yields CDR1 MNHGY and CDR2 SAAAGT. Losses at the gene ends were 11 bases for V and 1 base for J; bases not matched to a gene: 11. Here the CDR3 DNA reads TGTGCCGCCGGACAGGGGAGGGGAACGAACACTGAAGCTTTCTTT. Its protein is CAAGQGRGTNTEAFF.

The chain carries TRBV6-8 and TRBJ2-2; D remains ambiguous. This CDR3 is built from 12 residues. V was cut by 2 bases and J by 4 bases, with 2 bases left in between. Germline V gene lookup returns CDR1 MNHGY and CDR2 SAAAGT. The CDR3 sequence is CASSYITGELFF. The CDR3 DNA reads TGTGCCAGCAGTTACATCACCGGGGAGCTGTTTTTT.

The chain links TRBV19 to TRBJ2-7; a possible D gene is TRBD2 (6 bases). This CDR3 is 12 amino acids long. CDR1 is LNHDA, CDR2 SQIVND, per germline (reference sequence). The V end was cut by 11 bases, the J end by 1 base, with 12 bases between. CDR3 in amino acids: CAASGVSYEQYF. The DNA for the CDR3 is TGTGCCGCTTCGGGAGTTTCCTACGAGCAGTACTTC.

The rearrangement links TRBV30 to TRBJ2-2; weak D call: TRBD1 (6 bases). The V gene's germline CDR1 is GTSNPN and CDR2 SVGIG (reference sequence). CDR3 length: 14 amino acids. V was shortened by 5 bases and J by 2 bases, with 12 bases between the two germline ends. The DNA of the CDR3 is TGTGCCTGGGAGGACAGCCTAAACACCGGGGAGCTGTTTTTT. Translated, it gives CAWEDSLNTGELFF. Drawing the rest from reference TRBV30 and TRBJ2-2, the complete variable domain is SQTIHQWPATLVQPVGSPLSLECTVEGTSNPNLYWYRQAAGRGLQLLFYSVGIGQISSEVPQNLSASRPQDRQFILSSKKLLLSDSGFYLCAWEDSLNTGELFFGEGSRLTVL.

The chain recombines TRBV18 with TRBJ2-3; D gene uncertain. The V and J ends lost 0 bases and 5 bases respectively, with 9 bases between them. From germline, CDR1 is KGHSH and CDR2 LQKENI. This CDR3 is built from 14 residues. In nucleotides, the CDR3 is TGTGCCAGCTCACCACCGGAGAGACGAGATACGCAGTATTTT. Its protein is CASSPPERRDTQYF.

This chain uses TRBV10-2 with TRBJ1-1, with D unresolved. The CDR3 has 13 amino acids. The V gene's germline CDR1 is WSHSY and CDR2 SAAADI. The V and J ends lost 7 bases and 5 bases respectively, with 14 bases between them. CDR3 residues: CASTAPPSTEAFF. CDR3 coding DNA: TGCGCCAGCACTGCCCCGCCGAGTACTGAAGCTTTCTTT.

In its sample, this clone is large (0.1 to 1%). The CDR3 here is CASSSTEGQPQHF. Here the CDR3 DNA reads TGTGCCAGCAGTTCGACGGAGGGGCAGCCCCAGCATTTT. J is TRBJ1-5 and V is TRBV6-8; D is possibly TRBD1 (5 bases). The CDR3 is 13 amino acids. Germline values: CDR1 MNHGY, CDR2 SAAAGT. V lost 4 bases and J lost 7, with 11 bases in between.

The V gene is TRBV30, the J gene TRBJ2-1; no firm D call. Deletions cut 0 bases from V and 5 bases from J, with 8 bases between. The CDR3 sequence is 13 residues long. Per germline, CDR1 GTSNPN and CDR2 SVGIG (reference sequence). The CDR3 loop is CAWSVSPHNEQFF. For the CDR3, the DNA is TGTGCCTGGAGTGTATCTCCGCACAATGAGCAGTTCTTC.

V is TRBV5-1 and J is TRBJ1-1, with TRBD1 matching over 7 bases. V was pared by 4 bases and J by 5 bases, with 11 bases of the junction left unmatched. The CDR3 consists of 15 residues. The germline V gene encodes CDR1 SGHRS and CDR2 YFSETQ. The CDR3 region is CASSTRQGQGTEAFF. The CDR3 DNA reads TGCGCCAGCAGCACCAGACAGGGACAAGGGACTGAAGCTTTCTTT. Variable domain in full (rest from reference TRBV5-1 and TRBJ1-1): KAGVTQTPRYLIKTRGQQVTLSCSPISGHRSVSWYQQTPGQGLQFLFEYFSETQRNKGNFPGRFSGRQFSNSRSEMNVSTLELGDSALYLCASSTRQGQGTEAFFGQGTRLTVV.

The chain carries TRBV5-1 and TRBJ2-2; a possible D gene is TRBD1 (6 bases). CDR1 and CDR2 from the germline V gene are SGHRS and YFSETQ. The CDR3 length is 15 residues. V shed 4 bases and J shed 1 base, with 11 bases lying between them. The CDR3 DNA is TGCGCCAGCAGCATGCAGACAGGGAACACCGGGGAGCTGTTTTTT. Translation: CASSMQTGNTGELFF.

This chain links TRBV19 with TRBJ2-1, with D possibly called TRBD1 or TRBD2 (5 bases each). This CDR3 is 14 amino acids long. Between the trimmed V and J ends, which lost 5 bases and 8 bases, there was a span of 16 bases. Looked up from germline, CDR1 is LNHDA and CDR2 is SQIVND (reference sequence). CDR3: CASSPVGTADEQFF. The CDR3 coding sequence is TGTGCCAGTAGTCCCGTCGGGACCGCTGATGAGCAGTTCTTC.

This clone appeared a few times. The chain has TRBV23-1 and TRBJ1-6, with no clear D. TRBV23-1 is treated as an ORF (open reading frame) with a function not yet certain. Deletions cut 5 bases from V and 14 bases from J, with 16 bases between. This CDR3 has 13 residues. The CDR3 DNA sequence: TGCGCCAGCAGTACTGCGGGGTCCATCACCCTCCACTTT. Its translation: CASSTAGSITLHF.

CDR3 sequence: CASSELGEKLFF. The CDR3 nucleotides read TGTGCCAGCAGTGAATTGGGTGAAAAACTGTTTTTT. This rearrangement joins TRBV6-7 to TRBJ1-4; no firm D call. TRBV6-7 is marked as an open reading frame, function uncertain. Trimming left V 5 bases short and J 7 bases short, with 8 bases between. The CDR3 runs to 12 residues.

This clone came up a few times. The chain has TRBV9 and TRBJ2-3, with 8 bases fitting TRBD2. V lost 8 bases and J lost 2; bases outside the gene matches: 10. The CDR3 extends over 15 amino acids. The germline V gene has CDR1 SGDLS and CDR2 YYNGEE. CDR3 nucleotides: TGTGCCAGACCCCCTGGCGGGGGGTACACAGATACGCAGTATTTT. Protein product: CARPPGGGYTDTQYF.

This clone showed up just a few times. V and J are TRBV30 and TRBJ1-6, with a tentative D call TRBD1 (6 bases). V was shortened by 6 bases and J by 14 bases, with 29 bases between the two germline ends. The CDR3 loop spans 16 amino acids. Germline V lookup: CDR1 GTSNPN, CDR2 SVGIG (reference sequence). In DNA, the CDR3 is TGTGCCTGTGCTGGACAGTACCACCTTGAGCCCGTCACCCTCCACTTT. Translating gives CACAGQYHLEPVTLHF.

The chain is built from TRBV7-2 and TRBJ2-7; the D call may be TRBD1 or TRBD2 (5 bases each). CDR1 and CDR2 from the germline V gene are SGHTA and FQGNSA. Between the trimmed V and J ends, which lost 0 bases and 2 bases, there was a span of 14 bases. This CDR3 is 16 amino acids long. The CDR3 protein is CASSLASGTFTYEQYF. The DNA for the CDR3 is TGTGCCAGCAGCTTAGCGTCGGGGACCTTCACCTACGAGCAGTACTTC.